This TCR beta chain was sequenced during a study of control samples from healthy donors and cancer patients. Profiled with immunoSEQ multiplex PCR; TCRdb holds only in-frame clones, not every one. The data show about 190,000 clones, around 93% seen once. The CDR3 is 14 residues long. V lost 2 bases to trimming and J lost 5 bases, with 11 bases between them. Germline CDR1 SGHDT, CDR2 YYEEEE. The rearrangement links TRBV5-6 to TRBJ1-5; D perhaps matches TRBD1 (5 bases). This TCR came from a man aged 30 to 45 in good health. The sample comprised blood. CDR3 protein: CASSFGWGDQPQHF. In nucleotides, the CDR3 is TGTGCCAGCAGCTTCGGTTGGGGGGATCAGCCCCAGCATTTT.